What follows are 23 T cell receptor beta chains derived from one specimen sequenced in a study of cytomegalovirus exposure and HLA in healthy donors. Researchers ran the PCR with 60 Vbeta and 13 Jbeta primers. Method: immunoSEQ multiplex PCR; TCRdb's copy keeps in-frame clones and lacks some. Counted here are a few hundred thousand clones, 77% occurring once; the ten biggest clones make up around 2.9%. The sequencing sample was made of PBMCs. These TCRs come from a woman aged 60 to 75 in good health and CMV-seropositive.

J is TRBJ1-1 and V is TRBV5-1; unclear D gene. The ends were cut back, 0 bases at V and 3 bases at J, with 6 bases in the middle. The CDR3 consists of 13 residues. From germline, CDR1 is SGHRS and CDR2 YFSETQ. The CDR3 DNA sequence: TGCGCCAGCAGCTTGGTCGGAGACACTGAAGCTTTCTTT. It encodes CASSLVGDTEAFF.

This clone was found a few times. This chain connects TRBV11-2 to TRBJ2-3, with TRBD1 matching 7 bases. The germline V gene encodes CDR1 SGHAT and CDR2 FQNNGV. With 4 bases clipped from V and 7 bases from J, the junction kept 2 bases outside the gene matches. The CDR3 length is 12 residues. CDR3 protein: CASSSRGHTQYF. CDR3 DNA sequence: TGTGCCAGCAGCTCTAGGGGGCATACGCAGTATTTT. Looking up the rest from reference TRBV11-2 and TRBJ2-3 gives the full variable domain: EAGVAQSPRYKIIEKRQSVAFWCNPISGHATLYWYQQILGQGPKLLIQFQNNGVVDDSQLPKDRFSAERLKGVDSTLKIQPAKLEDSAVYLCASSSRGHTQYFGPGTRLTVL.

This clone has a single count. V usage is TRBV6-1 and J usage is TRBJ1-1, with a tentative D call TRBD1 (6 bases). The CDR3 length is 15 residues. V shed 6 bases and J shed 1 base, with 15 bases lying between them. The germline V gene has CDR1 MNHNS and CDR2 SASEGT. CDR3 protein: CASRRNREKNTEAFF. DNA for the CDR3: TGTGCCAGCAGGCGTAACAGGGAAAAGAACACTGAAGCTTTCTTT.

This rearrangement joins TRBV5-1 to TRBJ2-7, with D possibly matching TRBD1 (5 bases). The germline CDR1 and CDR2 sequences are SGHRS and YFSETQ. The CDR3 loop spans 13 amino acids. V was clipped by 4 bases and J by 3 bases, with 11 bases between them. CDR3 bases: TGCGCCAGCAGCCAAGGACACGGCTACGAGCAGTACTTC. This encodes CASSQGHGYEQYF.

The chain uses TRBV5-1 and TRBJ1-2; TRBD1 aligns across 12 bases. V gave up 4 bases and J gave up 8 bases; unmatched junction bases: 9. Germline lookup yields CDR1 SGHRS and CDR2 YFSETQ. This CDR3 spans 15 amino acids. Written as DNA, the CDR3 is TGCGCCAGCAGCGATGGGACAGGGGGCGCCCGGGGCTACACCTTC. Its protein is CASSDGTGGARGYTF.

This clone showed up just a few times. The V gene is TRBV5-1, the J gene TRBJ2-5; 8 bases are shared with TRBD2. Germline V gives CDR1 SGHRS, CDR2 YFSETQ. The V gene end was trimmed by 3 bases and the J gene end by 5 bases; junction bases not matched to a gene: 12. CDR3 length equals 16 residues. The CDR3 DNA sequence: TGCGCCAGCAGCTCCCTGGGCAGCGGGAGAGGTGAGACCCAGTACTTC. Protein sequence: CASSSLGSGRGETQYF.

V is TRBV19 and J is TRBJ2-7; 8 nucleotides match TRBD2. The CDR3 length is 15 residues. Germline V lookup: CDR1 LNHDA, CDR2 SQIVND (reference sequence). V shed 4 bases, J shed 3 bases, and the junction held 8 bases outside the gene matches. CDR3 sequence reads: CASSSERESIYEQYF. The CDR3 bases are TGTGCCAGTAGTAGCGAGCGGGAGTCCATCTACGAGCAGTACTTC.

The rearrangement links TRBV30 to TRBJ1-2, with a possible D match to TRBD1 (5 bases). There are 13 residues in the CDR3. Germline assignment: CDR1 GTSNPN and CDR2 SVGIG (reference sequence). V lost 5 bases and J lost 8, with 18 bases in between. Here the CDR3 reads CAWVHRQQGGYTF. CDR3 sequence (DNA): TGTGCCTGGGTGCACCGGCAGCAGGGAGGCTACACCTTC.

This clone was found once. The genes are TRBV7-2 and TRBJ2-1; 9 nucleotides line up with TRBD2. V lost 1 base to trimming and J lost 6 bases; unmatched junction nucleotides: 7. Germline lookup yields CDR1 SGHTA and CDR2 FQGNSA. The CDR3 spans 16 residues. The CDR3 loop reads CASSLGGGGAGNEQFF. DNA of the CDR3: TGTGCCAGCAGCTTAGGTGGCGGGGGGGCCGGCAATGAGCAGTTCTTC.

As regards this clone: Different DNA sequences within this sample yield the same CDR3. V and J are TRBV5-5 and TRBJ1-2; 7 nucleotides match TRBD1. Germline V lookup: CDR1 SGHKS, CDR2 YYEKEE (reference sequence). V dropped 0 bases and J dropped 6; count of bases not matched to a gene: 2. This CDR3 region has 13 residues. The CDR3 reads CASSLGQGDGYTF. The CDR3 DNA is TGTGCCAGCAGCTTGGGGCAGGGGGATGGCTACACCTTC. Based on the CDR3 plus reference TRBV5-5 and TRBJ1-2, the full variable domain is DAGVTQSPTHLIKTRGQQVTLRCSPISGHKSVSWYQQVLGQGPQFIFQYYEKEERGRGNFPDRFSARQFPNYSSELNVNALLLGDSALYLCASSLGQGDGYTFGSGTRLTVV.

Only a few counts were recorded for this clone. The chain couples TRBV6-6 to TRBJ1-3; TRBD1 matches 7 bases. V lost 4 bases and J lost 1; bases outside the gene matches: 1. The CDR3 runs 14 residues. The germline gives CDR1 MNHNY, CDR2 SVGAGI (reference sequence). CDR3: CASSLDRSGNTIYF. The CDR3 region has the DNA TGTGCCAGCAGTTTGGACAGGTCTGGAAACACCATATATTTT.

This rearrangement joins TRBV7-7 to TRBJ2-3; D is ambiguous. The CDR3 runs 14 residues. The V end lost 2 bases, the J end lost 5 bases, and 11 bases lay between the germline ends. Germline loops: CDR1 SSHAT, CDR2 FNYEAQ (reference sequence). CDR3 protein: CASSLSQNGDTQYF. CDR3 nucleotides: TGTGCCAGCAGCTTATCTCAAAACGGAGATACGCAGTATTTT.

This chain connects TRBV5-1 to TRBJ1-5; the match to TRBD1 covers 7 bases. CDR1 is SGHRS, CDR2 YFSETQ, per germline. The length of the CDR3 is 14 residues. Losses at the gene ends were 4 bases for V and 4 bases for J; bases not matched to a gene: 5. Here the CDR3 DNA reads TGCGCCAGCAGCGTCCAGGGGGGTAATCAGCCCCAGCATTTT. The encoded protein is CASSVQGGNQPQHF. The full variable domain, completed using reference TRBV5-1 and TRBJ1-5, is KAGVTQTPRYLIKTRGQQVTLSCSPISGHRSVSWYQQTPGQGLQFLFEYFSETQRNKGNFPGRFSGRQFSNSRSEMNVSTLELGDSALYLCASSVQGGNQPQHFGDGTRLSIL.

This chain links TRBV28 with TRBJ1-4, with TRBD1 matching 8 bases. This CDR3 comprises 15 residues. The J segment lost 3 bases and the V segment lost 4 bases, leaving 4 bases of the junction unmatched. Looked up from germline, CDR1 is MDHEN and CDR2 is SYDVKM. The CDR3 spells CASSSGTGPNEKLFF. CDR3 coding DNA: TGTGCCAGCAGTTCCGGGACAGGCCCTAATGAAAAACTGTTTTTT.

The CDR3 here is CASSQIGGSANYGYTF. CDR3 nucleotides: TGTGCCAGCAGCCAGATAGGAGGGAGCGCAAACTATGGCTACACCTTC. The chain has TRBV4-2 and TRBJ1-2; D not certain. The CDR3 extends over 16 amino acids. Germline CDR1 reads LGHNA; CDR2 reads YNFKEQ. V lost 3 bases, J lost 2 bases, and 16 bases lay in between.

The CDR3 reads CATSSFHLTDGYTF. CDR3 DNA sequence: TGTGCCACCAGCAGTTTTCATTTGACAGATGGCTACACCTTC. The V gene is TRBV15, the J gene TRBJ1-2, with D possibly being TRBD1 (5 bases). This CDR3 is built from 14 residues. Germline loops: CDR1 LNHNV, CDR2 YYDKDF (reference sequence). V shed 3 bases and J shed 6 bases, with 14 bases lying between them.

This sequence joins TRBV7-9 and TRBJ2-7; 10 nucleotides align to TRBD1. This CDR3 has 15 residues. V lost 8 bases to trimming and J lost 4 bases; unmatched junction nucleotides: 11. Germline values: CDR1 SEHNR, CDR2 FQNEAQ (reference sequence). The CDR3 here is CASATGTGAVYEQYF. The CDR3 bases are TGTGCCAGCGCAACCGGGACAGGGGCGGTGTACGAGCAGTACTTC.

This clone is a singleton in its sample. V and J are TRBV2 and TRBJ2-1; no firm D call. The V and J ends lost 2 bases and 3 bases respectively, with 11 bases between them. The CDR3 loop spans 15 amino acids. Germline V gives CDR1 SNHLY, CDR2 FYNNEI. The CDR3 bases are TGTGCCAGCAGTGAACGGGTGGAAAGCTACAATGAGCAGTTCTTC. Protein sequence: CASSERVESYNEQFF.

The chain joins TRBV28 to TRBJ2-5; 7 bases fit TRBD1. Germline loops: CDR1 MDHEN, CDR2 SYDVKM. The CDR3 has 14 amino acids. The ends lost 6 bases at V and 2 bases at J; junction bases unmatched: 6. The CDR3: CASSLQGHQETQYF. Written as DNA, the CDR3 is TGTGCCAGCAGCCTACAGGGGCATCAAGAGACCCAGTACTTC.

The chain carries TRBV10-3 and TRBJ2-3; D perhaps matches TRBD2 (6 bases). V lost 4 bases and J lost 0, with 14 bases in between. The CDR3 loop spans 16 amino acids. The germline V gene encodes CDR1 ENHRY and CDR2 SYGVKD. The CDR3 DNA is TGTGCCATCAGTGGGGGAGGTTTCTCTAGCACAGATACGCAGTATTTT. Residues: CAISGGGFSSTDTQYF.

The rearrangement joins TRBV9 to TRBJ2-6, with 8 positions matching TRBD1. J gave up 0 bases and V 2 bases, and 7 bases lay outside the gene matches. Germline CDR1 SGDLS, CDR2 YYNGEE. The CDR3 has 18 amino acids. CDR3 nucleotides: TGTGCCAGCAGCGTCTCGGGACAGGTTAGCTCTGGGGCCAACGTCCTGACTTTC. As protein: CASSVSGQVSSGANVLTF.

This clone was seen a few times. This chain links TRBV11-2 with TRBJ2-7, with D unclear. V was shortened by 3 bases and J by 0 bases, with 9 bases between the two germline ends. This CDR3 has 14 residues. From germline, CDR1 is SGHAT and CDR2 FQNNGV. The CDR3 loop reads CASSLASFSYEQYF. CDR3 DNA: TGTGCCAGCAGCTTGGCTTCCTTCTCCTACGAGCAGTACTTC.

V is TRBV19 and J is TRBJ2-7; D perhaps matches TRBD1 (6 bases). Germline lookup yields CDR1 LNHDA and CDR2 SQIVND (reference sequence). The CDR3 extends over 14 amino acids. Trimming cost V 1 base and J 5 bases, with 12 bases left between them. The CDR3 DNA is TGTGCCAGTAGTATAGGAACAGGGACCCACGAGCAGTACTTC. Translated, it gives CASSIGTGTHEQYF.